The source of this T cell receptor (beta chain) is a study of graft-versus-host responses after intestinal transplantation. Background on the study: Recipients received multivisceral, liver-intestinal, or isolated intestinal transplants. Among the recipients, all got anti-thymocyte globulin induction and then tacrolimus and steroids for around 3 years.

Study-wide findings and caveats: Levels of circulating GvH clones at their peak were associated with early post-transplant HvG declines. Present in recipient marrow, GvH clones included some that appeared first in ileum or blood.

Generated by immunoSEQ multiplex PCR, the TCRdb table keeps only in-frame clones and is missing some. In the table there are tens of thousands of clones, roughly nine tenths of which are singletons. A word on this clone: Its specificity is not known.

The CDR3 extends over 13 amino acids. V lost 1 base, J lost 15 bases, and 9 bases stayed unmatched. In germline, CDR1 is MGHRA, CDR2 YSYEKL. Graft material was processed, releasing intraepithelial and lamina propria lymphocytes. This sequence was found in a human patient who received an intestinal transplant, so some T cells may come from the graft donor. The V call is TRBV4-1, the J call TRBJ2-4, with TRBD1 identical over 7 bases. This specimen was ileum tissue, taken more than 200 days after intestinal transplant. CDR3 loop: CASSQAGDRRRYF. The CDR3 nucleotides read TGCGCCAGCAGCCAAGCAGGGGACAGACGTAGGTACTTC.